The clone carrying this T cell receptor (beta chain) has just a few counts. Its target is not known. These data are taken from a study of regulatory T cells in long-lasting Graves disease. Study overall: Patients with new Graves' disease had used antithyroid drugs below 3 months. Overall study findings and caveats: Peripheral blood was the sole material, not thyroid tissue.

There are 15 residues in the CDR3. Looked up from germline, CDR1 is MGHRA and CDR2 is YSYEKL. V lost 4 bases and J lost 0, with 12 bases in between. iRepertoire HTBI primers and Arm-PCR of CDR3 regions built TCR beta libraries. In TCRdb, the multiplex PCR reads were re-called with MiXCR into one record per CDR3 protein. The table lists under 700,000 distinct CDR3 sequences, about 16% of them singletons. The time point is: newly diagnosed GD, antithyroid drugs for less than 3 months. From RNA extracted from PBMCs, the TCR library was made. This same sample was also part of a study on T cells in Graves' hyperthyroidism and ophthalmopathy.

The sample consisted of peripheral blood mononuclear cells (PBMCs), taken at new diagnosis, from a patient treated with antithyroid drugs. The V and J genes are TRBV4-1 and TRBJ1-1; no definite D call. This clonotype was sampled from a middle-aged woman with Graves disease. CDR3 sequence reads: CASSPGFLMNTEAFF. The CDR3 DNA follows: TGCGCCAGCAGCCCCGGATTCCTGATGAACACTGAAGCTTTCTTT.